The rows below give T cell receptor beta chains drawn from one sample of a study of OX40 agonist ivuxolimab in advanced cancers. The method was immunoSEQ multiplex PCR; TCRdb's version includes in-frame clones alone and lacks a portion of them. This sample has tens of thousands of clones, with approximately 80% found just once. The sample consisted of CD4+ or CD8+ T cells sorted from blood, taken in a trial of the OX40 agonist ivuxolimab. The receptor source for this set is an adult with an advanced solid tumor such as melanoma, head and neck, liver or kidney cancer. The CDR3 runs from the conserved cysteine through the conserved F or W. Fields, in order: CDR3 protein, CDR3 DNA, clone size, V gene, J gene, D gene. The D gene is left open where the match is weak. The size entry is marked missing in some rows and otherwise reads once, few, many or a size class.

cdr3_aa: CASSPQGQGGGYTF
cdr3_nt: TGTGCCAGCTCACCGCAAGGACAGGGGGGTGGCTACACCTTC
clone_size: NA
v_call: TRBV18
j_call: TRBJ1-2
d_call: TRBD1

cdr3_aa: CASSAARQGAYEQFF
cdr3_nt: TGTGCCAGCAGTGCCGCCCGACAGGGGGCCTATGAGCAGTTCTTC
clone_size: once
v_call: TRBV6-1
j_call: TRBJ2-1
d_call: TRBD1

cdr3_aa: CASSSRGREGGYGYTF
cdr3_nt: TGTGCCAGTAGTTCGCGAGGTCGAGAGGGGGGTTATGGCTACACCTTC
clone_size: NA
v_call: TRBV19
j_call: TRBJ1-2
d_call: NA

cdr3_aa: CASSVGADQPQHF
cdr3_nt: TGTGCCAGCAGCGTGGGTGCGGATCAGCCCCAGCATTTT
clone_size: NA
v_call: TRBV7-2
j_call: TRBJ1-5
d_call: NA

cdr3_aa: CASSLVSRQPQHF
cdr3_nt: TGTGCCAGCAGCTTAGTCTCCCGACAGCCCCAGCATTTT
clone_size: NA
v_call: TRBV7-2
j_call: TRBJ1-5
d_call: NA

cdr3_aa: CASSRGRQGLENIQYF
cdr3_nt: TGTGCCAGCAGCCGCGGGCGGCAGGGGTTGGAAAACATTCAGTACTTC
clone_size: NA
v_call: TRBV7-9
j_call: TRBJ2-4
d_call: NA

cdr3_aa: CASSEGPMTDF
cdr3_nt: TGTGCCAGCAGTGAAGGGCCCATGACGGACTTC
clone_size: NA
v_call: TRBV25-1
j_call: TRBJ2-4
d_call: NA

cdr3_aa: CASSFASAQNEQYF
cdr3_nt: TGTGCCAGCAGCTTTGCTAGCGCCCAGAACGAGCAGTACTTC
clone_size: NA
v_call: TRBV7-8
j_call: TRBJ2-7
d_call: NA

cdr3_aa: CAWKSGTYNEQFF
cdr3_nt: TGTGCCTGGAAGTCAGGGACATACAATGAGCAGTTCTTC
clone_size: NA
v_call: TRBV30
j_call: TRBJ2-1
d_call: NA

cdr3_aa: CASSQSADWYSYNEQFF
cdr3_nt: TGCGCCAGCAGCCAAAGCGCGGACTGGTACTCCTACAATGAGCAGTTCTTC
clone_size: NA
v_call: TRBV4-3
j_call: TRBJ2-1
d_call: NA

cdr3_aa: CASSEGQGASYEQYF
cdr3_nt: TGTGCCAGCAGTGAGGGACAGGGGGCTTCCTACGAGCAGTACTTC
clone_size: NA
v_call: TRBV2
j_call: TRBJ2-7
d_call: TRBD1

cdr3_aa: CASSPEWEKLFF
cdr3_nt: TGTGCCAGCAGCCCCGAGTGGGAAAAACTGTTTTTT
clone_size: NA
v_call: TRBV6-1
j_call: TRBJ1-4
d_call: NA

cdr3_aa: CASTPFAGGLGQPQHF
cdr3_nt: TGTGCCAGCACCCCGTTTGCCGGGGGGCTAGGACAGCCCCAGCATTTT
clone_size: NA
v_call: TRBV7-2
j_call: TRBJ1-5
d_call: NA

cdr3_aa: CASSLRAMNTEAFF
cdr3_nt: TGTGCCAGCAGCTTAAGGGCCATGAACACTGAAGCTTTCTTT
clone_size: few
v_call: TRBV7-3
j_call: TRBJ1-1
d_call: NA

cdr3_aa: CASSLGLFYEQYF
cdr3_nt: TGTGCCAGCAGCTTGGGACTCTTCTACGAGCAGTACTTC
clone_size: NA
v_call: TRBV5-5
j_call: TRBJ2-7
d_call: NA

cdr3_aa: CASRGQVIQETQYF
cdr3_nt: TGCGCCAGCAGAGGGCAGGTCATTCAAGAGACCCAGTACTTC
clone_size: once
v_call: TRBV5-1
j_call: TRBJ2-5
d_call: NA

cdr3_aa: CAIGERDTEAFF
cdr3_nt: TGTGCCATCGGGGAGAGGGACACTGAAGCTTTCTTT
clone_size: NA
v_call: TRBV10-3
j_call: TRBJ1-1
d_call: NA

cdr3_aa: CASSIKSNYGYTF
cdr3_nt: TGTGCCAGTAGTATAAAGAGCAACTATGGCTACACCTTC
clone_size: NA
v_call: TRBV19
j_call: TRBJ1-2
d_call: NA

cdr3_aa: CASSETGNYGYTF
cdr3_nt: TGTGCCAGCAGTGAGACGGGGAACTATGGCTACACCTTC
clone_size: NA
v_call: TRBV6-1
j_call: TRBJ1-2
d_call: NA

cdr3_aa: CSVQGVGLRGYTF
cdr3_nt: TGCAGCGTTCAGGGTGTAGGGCTCAGGGGCTACACCTTC
clone_size: NA
v_call: TRBV29-1
j_call: TRBJ1-2
d_call: NA

cdr3_aa: CASSPRTANSNQPQHF
cdr3_nt: TGTGCCAGCAGTCCTCGGACAGCAAATAGCAATCAGCCCCAGCATTTT
clone_size: NA
v_call: TRBV6-6
j_call: TRBJ1-5
d_call: NA